This TCR beta chain comes out of a study of cytomegalovirus exposure and HLA in healthy donors. The PCR employed 60 Vbeta primers together with 13 Jbeta primers. Using immunoSEQ multiplex PCR, the repertoire was profiled, and TCRdb retains in-frame clones only, with some absent. This table holds 100,000 to 140,000 clones, approximately 76% found once. V lost 5 bases and J 0 bases, leaving 12 bases between the germline ends. CDR1 is SEHNR, CDR2 FQNEAQ, per germline (reference sequence). This CDR3 has 15 amino acids. Sequencing was performed on PBMCs. This TCR came from a man aged 18-30 years in good health and CMV-seronegative. This sequence joins TRBV7-9 and TRBJ2-3, with D tentatively TRBD2 (6 bases). This CDR3 reads CASSPQGTSTDTQYF. The CDR3 DNA follows: TGTGCCAGCAGCCCACAAGGGACTAGCACAGATACGCAGTATTTT.